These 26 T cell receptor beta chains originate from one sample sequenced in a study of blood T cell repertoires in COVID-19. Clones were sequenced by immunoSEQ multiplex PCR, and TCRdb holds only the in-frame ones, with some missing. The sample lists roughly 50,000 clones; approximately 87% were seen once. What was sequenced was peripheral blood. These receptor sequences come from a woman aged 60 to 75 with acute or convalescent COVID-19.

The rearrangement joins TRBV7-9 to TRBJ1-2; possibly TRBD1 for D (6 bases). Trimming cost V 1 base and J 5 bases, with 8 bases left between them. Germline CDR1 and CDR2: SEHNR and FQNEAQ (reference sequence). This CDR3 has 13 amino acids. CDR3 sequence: CASSLGGGYGYTF. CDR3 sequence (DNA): TGTGCCAGCAGCTTAGGAGGGGGATATGGCTACACCTTC.

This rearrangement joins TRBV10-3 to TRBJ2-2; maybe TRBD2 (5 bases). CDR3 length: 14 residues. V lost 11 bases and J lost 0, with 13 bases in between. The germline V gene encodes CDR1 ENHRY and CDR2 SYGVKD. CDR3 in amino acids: CAGRETTNTGELFF. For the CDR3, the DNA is TGTGCCGGCCGGGAAACTACGAACACCGGGGAGCTGTTTTTT.

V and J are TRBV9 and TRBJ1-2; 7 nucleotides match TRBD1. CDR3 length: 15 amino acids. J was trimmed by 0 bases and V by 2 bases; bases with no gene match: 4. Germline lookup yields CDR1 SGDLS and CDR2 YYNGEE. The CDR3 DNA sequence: TGTGCCAGCAGCGTGGGGACAGATACTAACTATGGCTACACCTTC. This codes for CASSVGTDTNYGYTF.

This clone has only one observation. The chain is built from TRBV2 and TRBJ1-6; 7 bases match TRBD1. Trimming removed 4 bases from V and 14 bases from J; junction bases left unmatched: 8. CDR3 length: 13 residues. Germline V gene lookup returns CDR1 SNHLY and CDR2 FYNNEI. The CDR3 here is CASSGQGQSALHF. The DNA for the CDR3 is TGTGCCAGCAGTGGACAGGGACAGTCCGCCCTCCACTTT.

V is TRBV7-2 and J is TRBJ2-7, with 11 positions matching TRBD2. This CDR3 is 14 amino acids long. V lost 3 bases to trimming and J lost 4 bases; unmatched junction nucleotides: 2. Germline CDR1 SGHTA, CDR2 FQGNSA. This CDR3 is CASSFSGRDYEQYF. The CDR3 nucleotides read TGTGCCAGCAGCTTTAGCGGGAGGGATTACGAGCAGTACTTC.

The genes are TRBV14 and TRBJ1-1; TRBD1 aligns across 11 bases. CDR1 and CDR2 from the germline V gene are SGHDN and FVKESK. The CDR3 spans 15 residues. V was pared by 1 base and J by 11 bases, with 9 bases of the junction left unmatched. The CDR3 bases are TGTGCCAGCAGCCAAGTAGGGACAGGGGGAGTGAGTGCTTTCTTT. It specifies CASSQVGTGGVSAFF.

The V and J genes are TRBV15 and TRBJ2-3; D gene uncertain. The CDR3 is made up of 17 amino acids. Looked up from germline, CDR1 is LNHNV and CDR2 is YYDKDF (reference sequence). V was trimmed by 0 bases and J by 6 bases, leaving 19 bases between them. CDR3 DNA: TGTGCCACCAGCAGAGATAAGCTTCAAAAGACTTCGGATACGCAGTATTTT. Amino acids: CATSRDKLQKTSDTQYF. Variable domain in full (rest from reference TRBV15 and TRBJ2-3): DAMVIQNPRYQVTQFGKPVTLSCSQTLNHNVMYWYQQKSSQAPKLLFHYYDKDFNNEADTPDNFQSRRPNTSFCFLDIRSPGLGDTAMYLCATSRDKLQKTSDTQYFGPGTRLTVL.

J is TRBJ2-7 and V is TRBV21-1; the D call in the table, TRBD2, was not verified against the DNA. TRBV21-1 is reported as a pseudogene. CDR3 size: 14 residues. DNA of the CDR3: TGTGCCAGCAGCGGCCAGCGGGAGCTCGGCGAGCAGTACTTC. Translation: CASSGQRELGEQYF.

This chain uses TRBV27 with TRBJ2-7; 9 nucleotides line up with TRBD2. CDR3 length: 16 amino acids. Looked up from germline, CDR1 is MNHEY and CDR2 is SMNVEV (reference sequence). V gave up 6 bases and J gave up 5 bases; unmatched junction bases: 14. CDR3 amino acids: CASSGIRLAGENEQYF. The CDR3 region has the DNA TGTGCCAGCAGCGGCATAAGGTTAGCGGGAGAAAACGAGCAGTACTTC.

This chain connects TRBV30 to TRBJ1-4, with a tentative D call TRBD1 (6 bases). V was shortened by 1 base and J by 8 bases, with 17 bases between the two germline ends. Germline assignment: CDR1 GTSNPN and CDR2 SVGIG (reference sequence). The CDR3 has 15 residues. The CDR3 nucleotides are TGTGCCTGGAGTGGAGGGCAGGGGATTAGGGAAAAACTGTTTTTT. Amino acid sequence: CAWSGGQGIREKLFF.

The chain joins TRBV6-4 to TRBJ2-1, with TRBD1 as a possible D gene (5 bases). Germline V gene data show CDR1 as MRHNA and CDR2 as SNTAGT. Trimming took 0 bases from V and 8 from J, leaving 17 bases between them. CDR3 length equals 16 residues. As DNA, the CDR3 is TGTGCCAGCAGTGACTCGAGTCAGGGCCTATATGATGAGCAGTTCTTC. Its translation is CASSDSSQGLYDEQFF.

For the CDR3, the DNA is TGCGCCAGCAGCCCCGGCTGGGGACACGGGGAGCTGTTTTTT. Residues: CASSPGWGHGELFF. The J gene is TRBJ2-2, the V gene TRBV5-1; perhaps TRBD1 as D (6 bases). Germline CDR1 and CDR2: SGHRS and YFSETQ. V shed 4 bases and J shed 7 bases, with 14 bases lying between them. This CDR3 has 14 amino acids.

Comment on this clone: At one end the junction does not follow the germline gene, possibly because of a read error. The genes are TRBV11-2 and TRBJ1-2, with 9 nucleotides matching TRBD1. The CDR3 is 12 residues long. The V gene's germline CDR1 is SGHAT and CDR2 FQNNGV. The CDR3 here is CASSLGTGPTLF. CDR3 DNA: TGTGCCAGCAGCCTCGGGACAGGGCCAACTCTCTTC.

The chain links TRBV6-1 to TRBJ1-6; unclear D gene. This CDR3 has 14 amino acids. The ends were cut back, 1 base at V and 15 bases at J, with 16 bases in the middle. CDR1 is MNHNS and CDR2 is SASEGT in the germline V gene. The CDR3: CASSEVAAIVVLHF. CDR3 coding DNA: TGTGCCAGCAGTGAAGTAGCAGCGATTGTGGTCCTCCACTTT.

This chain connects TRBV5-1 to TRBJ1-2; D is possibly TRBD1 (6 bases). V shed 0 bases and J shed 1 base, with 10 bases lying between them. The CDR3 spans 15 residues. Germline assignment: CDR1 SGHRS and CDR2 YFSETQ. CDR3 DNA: TGCGCCAGCAGCTTGGAACAGGGATATAACTATGGCTACACCTTC. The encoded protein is CASSLEQGYNYGYTF.

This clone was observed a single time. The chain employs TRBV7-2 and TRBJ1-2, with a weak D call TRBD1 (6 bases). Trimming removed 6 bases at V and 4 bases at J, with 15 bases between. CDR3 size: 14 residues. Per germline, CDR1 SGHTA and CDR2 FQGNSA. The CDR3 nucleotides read TGTGCCAGCAGGAGGCCGGGGGGCGGCTATGGCTACACCTTC. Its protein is CASRRPGGGYGYTF.

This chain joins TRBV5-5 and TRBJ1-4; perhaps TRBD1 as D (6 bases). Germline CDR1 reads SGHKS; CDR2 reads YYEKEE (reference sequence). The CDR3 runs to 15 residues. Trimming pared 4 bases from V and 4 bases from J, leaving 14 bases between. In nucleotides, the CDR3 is TGTGCCAGCAGCAGACAGGAGCTTATTAATGAAAAACTGTTTTTT. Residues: CASSRQELINEKLFF.

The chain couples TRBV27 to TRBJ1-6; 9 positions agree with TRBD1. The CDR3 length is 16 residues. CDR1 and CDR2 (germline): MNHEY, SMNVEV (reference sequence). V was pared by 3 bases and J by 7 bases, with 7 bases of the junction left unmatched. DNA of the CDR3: TGTGCCAGCAGTTTGGTCGCCGGGACAGGGAATTCACCCCTCCACTTT. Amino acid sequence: CASSLVAGTGNSPLHF.

The DNA of the CDR3 is TGTGCCAGCAGTTATACCGGGACTCGGGAGTATGGCTACACCTTC. Its protein is CASSYTGTREYGYTF. The genes are TRBV9 and TRBJ1-2, with a possible D match to TRBD1 (5 bases). CDR3 length: 15 amino acids. Germline CDR1 and CDR2: SGDLS and YYNGEE. Trimming removed 5 bases from V and 5 bases from J, with 19 bases in between.

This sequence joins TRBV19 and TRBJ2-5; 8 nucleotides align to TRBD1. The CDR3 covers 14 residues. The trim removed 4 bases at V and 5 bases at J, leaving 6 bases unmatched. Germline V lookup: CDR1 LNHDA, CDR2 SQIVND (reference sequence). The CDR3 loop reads CASSKQGETETQYF. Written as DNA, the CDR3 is TGTGCCAGTAGTAAACAGGGGGAAACGGAGACCCAGTACTTC. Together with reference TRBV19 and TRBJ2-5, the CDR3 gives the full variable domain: DGGITQSPKYLFRKEGQNVTLSCEQNLNHDAMYWYRQDPGQGLRLIYYSQIVNDFQKGDIAEGYSVSREKKESFPLTVTSAQKNPTAFYLCASSKQGETETQYFGPGTRLLVL.

The CDR3 bases are TGTGCCAGCGACCCCGGGACAGACTTAGCTTTCTTT. Its translation is CASDPGTDLAFF. The rearrangement links TRBV19 to TRBJ1-1; 7 bases are shared with TRBD1. Trimming took 9 bases from V and 10 from J; bases not matched to a gene: 11. The CDR3 sequence is 12 residues long. Germline V gene data show CDR1 as LNHDA and CDR2 as SQIVND (reference sequence).

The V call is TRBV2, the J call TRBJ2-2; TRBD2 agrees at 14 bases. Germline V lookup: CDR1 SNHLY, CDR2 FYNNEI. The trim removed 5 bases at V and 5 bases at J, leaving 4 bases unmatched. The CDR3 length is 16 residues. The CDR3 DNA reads TGTGCCAGCAGTTGGACTAGCGGGGGGTTTACCGGGGAGCTGTTTTTT. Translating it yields CASSWTSGGFTGELFF.

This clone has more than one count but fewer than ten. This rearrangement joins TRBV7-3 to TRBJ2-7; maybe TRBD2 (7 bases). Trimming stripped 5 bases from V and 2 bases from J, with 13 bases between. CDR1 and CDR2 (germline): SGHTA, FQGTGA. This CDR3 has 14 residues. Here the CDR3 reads CASSTGGPTYEQYF. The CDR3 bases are TGTGCCAGCAGCACCGGGGGGCCTACCTACGAGCAGTACTTC.

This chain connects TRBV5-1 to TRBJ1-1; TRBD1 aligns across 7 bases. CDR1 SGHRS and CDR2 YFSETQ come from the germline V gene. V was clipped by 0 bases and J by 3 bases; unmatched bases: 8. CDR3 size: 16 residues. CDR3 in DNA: TGCGCCAGCAGCTTGGGCGCGTTAGGACAGGACACTGAAGCTTTCTTT. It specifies CASSLGALGQDTEAFF.

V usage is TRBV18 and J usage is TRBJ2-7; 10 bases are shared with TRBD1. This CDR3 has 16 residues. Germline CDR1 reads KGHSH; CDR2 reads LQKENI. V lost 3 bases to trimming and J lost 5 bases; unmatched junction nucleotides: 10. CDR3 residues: CASSPLPGQGNDEQYF. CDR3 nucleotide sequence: TGTGCCAGCTCACCGCTACCGGGACAGGGGAACGACGAGCAGTACTTC.

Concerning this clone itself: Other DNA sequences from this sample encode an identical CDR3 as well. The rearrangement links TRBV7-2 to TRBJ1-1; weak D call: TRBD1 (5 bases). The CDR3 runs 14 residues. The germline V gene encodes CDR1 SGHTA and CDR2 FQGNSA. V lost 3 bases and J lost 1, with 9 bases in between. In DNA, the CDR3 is TGTGCCAGCAGCTTCTTGACAGCGAACACTGAAGCTTTCTTT. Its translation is CASSFLTANTEAFF.